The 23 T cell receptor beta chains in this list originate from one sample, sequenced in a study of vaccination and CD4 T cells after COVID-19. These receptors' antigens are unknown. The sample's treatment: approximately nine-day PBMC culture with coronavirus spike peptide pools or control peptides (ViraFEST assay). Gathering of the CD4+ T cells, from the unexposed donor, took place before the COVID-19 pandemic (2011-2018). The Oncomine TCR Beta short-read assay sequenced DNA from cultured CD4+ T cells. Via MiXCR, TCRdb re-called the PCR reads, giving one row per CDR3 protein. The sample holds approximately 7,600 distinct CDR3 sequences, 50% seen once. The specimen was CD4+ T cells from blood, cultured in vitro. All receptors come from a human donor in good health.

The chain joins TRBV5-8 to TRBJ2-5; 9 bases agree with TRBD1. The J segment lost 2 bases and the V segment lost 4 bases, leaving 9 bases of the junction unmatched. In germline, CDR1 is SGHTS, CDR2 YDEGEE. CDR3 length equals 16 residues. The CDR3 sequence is CASSKTGTGRQETQYF. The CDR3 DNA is TGTGCCAGCAGCAAAACCGGGACAGGGAGACAAGAGACCCAGTACTTC.

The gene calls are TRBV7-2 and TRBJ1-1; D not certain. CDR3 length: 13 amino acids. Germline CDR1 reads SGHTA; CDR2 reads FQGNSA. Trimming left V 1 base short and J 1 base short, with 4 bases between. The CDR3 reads CASSLEGNTEAFF. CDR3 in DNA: TGTGCCAGCAGCTTAGAGGGGAACACTGAAGCTTTCTTT.

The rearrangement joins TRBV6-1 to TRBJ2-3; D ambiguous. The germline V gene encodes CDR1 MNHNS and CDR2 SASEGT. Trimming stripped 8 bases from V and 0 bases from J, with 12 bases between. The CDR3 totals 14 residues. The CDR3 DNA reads TGTGCCAGCGCTAAAGCAAGTAGCACAGATACGCAGTATTTT. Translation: CASAKASSTDTQYF.

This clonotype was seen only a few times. The CDR3 is CASSEGAGSNSPLHF. The CDR3, as DNA: TGTGCCAGCAGTGAAGGGGCAGGGAGCAATTCACCCCTCCACTTT. The V gene is TRBV6-1, the J gene TRBJ1-6, with D maybe TRBD1 (5 bases). CDR1 is MNHNS and CDR2 is SASEGT in the germline V gene. Trimming took off 1 base at V and 7 bases at J, with 11 bases between the two ends. There are 15 residues in the CDR3.

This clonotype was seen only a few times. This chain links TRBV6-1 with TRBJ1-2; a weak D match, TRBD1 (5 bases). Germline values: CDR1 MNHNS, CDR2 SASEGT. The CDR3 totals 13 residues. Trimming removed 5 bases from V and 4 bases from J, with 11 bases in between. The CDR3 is CASSLTAFYGYTF. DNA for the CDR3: TGTGCCAGCAGTCTGACAGCTTTCTATGGCTACACCTTC.

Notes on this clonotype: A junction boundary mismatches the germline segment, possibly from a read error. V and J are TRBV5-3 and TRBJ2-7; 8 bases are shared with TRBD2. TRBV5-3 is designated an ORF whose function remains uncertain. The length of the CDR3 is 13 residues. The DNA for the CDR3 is TGTGCCAGCAGCTTGGCCCGGGAGGGAGGGCAGTACTTC. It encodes CASSLAREGGQYF.

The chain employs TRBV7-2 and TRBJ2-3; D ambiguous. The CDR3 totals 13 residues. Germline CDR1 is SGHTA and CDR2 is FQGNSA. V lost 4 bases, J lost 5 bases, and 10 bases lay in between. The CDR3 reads CASSSPAEDTQYF. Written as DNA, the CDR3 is TGTGCCAGCAGCTCACCGGCCGAAGATACGCAGTATTTT.

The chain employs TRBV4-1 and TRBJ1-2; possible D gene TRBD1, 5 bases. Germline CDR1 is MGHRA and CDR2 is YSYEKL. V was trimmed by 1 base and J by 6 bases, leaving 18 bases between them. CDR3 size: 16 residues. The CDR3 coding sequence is TGCGCCAGCAGCCAAGCCCCCACCTACCTGGGGGATGGCTACACCTTC. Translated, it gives CASSQAPTYLGDGYTF.

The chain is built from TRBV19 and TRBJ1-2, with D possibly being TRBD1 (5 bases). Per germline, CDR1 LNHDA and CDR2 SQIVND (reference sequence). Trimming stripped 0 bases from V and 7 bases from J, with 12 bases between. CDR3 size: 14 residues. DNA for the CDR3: TGTGCCAGTAGTATAGATCTGCAGGGCGGTGGCTACACCTTC. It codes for CASSIDLQGGGYTF.

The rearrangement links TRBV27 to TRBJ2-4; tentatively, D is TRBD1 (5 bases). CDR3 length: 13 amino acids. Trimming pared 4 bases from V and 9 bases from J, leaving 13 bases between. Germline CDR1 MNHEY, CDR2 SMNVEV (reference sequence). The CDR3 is CASSSDRLGIQYF. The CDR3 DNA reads TGTGCCAGCAGTTCCGACAGATTGGGCATTCAGTACTTC.

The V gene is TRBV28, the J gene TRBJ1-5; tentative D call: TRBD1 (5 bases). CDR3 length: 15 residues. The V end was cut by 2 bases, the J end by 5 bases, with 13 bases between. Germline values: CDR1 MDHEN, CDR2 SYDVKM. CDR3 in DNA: TGTGCCAGCAGTTTACCCAGGGCGTCCCATCAGCCCCAGCATTTT. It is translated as CASSLPRASHQPQHF.

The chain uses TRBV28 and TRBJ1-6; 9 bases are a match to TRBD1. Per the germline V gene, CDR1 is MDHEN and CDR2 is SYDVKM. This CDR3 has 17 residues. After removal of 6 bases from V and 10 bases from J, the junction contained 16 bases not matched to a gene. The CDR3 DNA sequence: TGTGCCAGCAGGGAACTCGGCCCGGGACAGGGAAGATCACCCCTCCACTTT. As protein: CASRELGPGQGRSPLHF. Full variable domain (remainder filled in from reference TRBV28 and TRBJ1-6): DVKVTQSSRYLVKRTGEKVFLECVQDMDHENMFWYRQDPGLGLRLIYFSYDVKMKEKGDIPEGYSVSREKKERFSLILESASTNQTSMYLCASRELGPGQGRSPLHFGNGTRLTVT.

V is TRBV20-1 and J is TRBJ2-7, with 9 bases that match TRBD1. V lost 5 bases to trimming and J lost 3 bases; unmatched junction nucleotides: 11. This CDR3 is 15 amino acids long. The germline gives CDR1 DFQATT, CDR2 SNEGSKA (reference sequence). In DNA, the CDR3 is TGCAGTGCTGAATCCGCCGAGACAGGGGGCTACGAGCAGTACTTC. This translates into CSAESAETGGYEQYF.

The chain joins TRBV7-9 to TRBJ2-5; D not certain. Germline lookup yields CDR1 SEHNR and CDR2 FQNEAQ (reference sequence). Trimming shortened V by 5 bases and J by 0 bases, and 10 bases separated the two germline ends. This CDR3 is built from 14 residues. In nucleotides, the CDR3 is TGTGCCAGCAGCCACGGACCGAACCAAGAGACCCAGTACTTC. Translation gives CASSHGPNQETQYF.

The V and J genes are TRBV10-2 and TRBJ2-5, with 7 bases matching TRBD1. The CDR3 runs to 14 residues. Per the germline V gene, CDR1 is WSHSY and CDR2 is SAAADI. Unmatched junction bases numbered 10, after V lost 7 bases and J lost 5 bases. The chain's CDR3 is CASTDRAFGETQYF. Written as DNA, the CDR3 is TGCGCCAGCACCGACAGGGCTTTCGGGGAGACCCAGTACTTC.

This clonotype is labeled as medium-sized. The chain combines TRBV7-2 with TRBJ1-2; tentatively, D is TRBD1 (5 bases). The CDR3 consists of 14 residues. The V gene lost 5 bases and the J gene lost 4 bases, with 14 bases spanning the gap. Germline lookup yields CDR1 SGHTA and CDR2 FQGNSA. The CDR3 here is CASSHMTVSYGYTF. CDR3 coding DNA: TGTGCCAGCAGCCATATGACAGTCTCCTATGGCTACACCTTC.

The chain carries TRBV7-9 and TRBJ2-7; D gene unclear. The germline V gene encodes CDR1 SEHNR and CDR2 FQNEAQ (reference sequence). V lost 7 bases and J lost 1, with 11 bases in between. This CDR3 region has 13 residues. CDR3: CASKGSLSYEQYF. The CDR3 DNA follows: TGTGCCAGCAAAGGCAGTCTTTCCTACGAGCAGTACTTC.

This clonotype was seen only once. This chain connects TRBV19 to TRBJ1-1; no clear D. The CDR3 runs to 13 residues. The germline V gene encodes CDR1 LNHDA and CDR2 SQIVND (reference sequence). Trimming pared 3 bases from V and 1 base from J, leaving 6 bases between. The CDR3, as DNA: TGTGCCAGTAGTATCCTCAGGAACACTGAAGCTTTCTTT. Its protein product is CASSILRNTEAFF. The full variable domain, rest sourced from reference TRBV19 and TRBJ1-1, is DGGITQSPKYLFRKEGQNVTLSCEQNLNHDAMYWYRQDPGQGLRLIYYSQIVNDFQKGDIAEGYSVSREKKESFPLTVTSAQKNPTAFYLCASSILRNTEAFFGQGTRLTVV.

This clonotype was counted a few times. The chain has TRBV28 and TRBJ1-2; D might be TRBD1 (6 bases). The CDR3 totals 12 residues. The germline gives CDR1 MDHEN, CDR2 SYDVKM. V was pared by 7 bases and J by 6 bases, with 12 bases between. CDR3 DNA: TGTGCCAGCACCCCGGACAGAAATGGCTACACCTTC. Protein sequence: CASTPDRNGYTF.

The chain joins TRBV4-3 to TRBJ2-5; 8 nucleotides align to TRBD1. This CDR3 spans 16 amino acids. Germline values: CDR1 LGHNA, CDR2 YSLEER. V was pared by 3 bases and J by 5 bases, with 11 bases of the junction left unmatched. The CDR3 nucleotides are TGCGCCAGCAGCCAGACCACAGGGGGAAAGAGGGAGACCCAGTACTTC. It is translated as CASSQTTGGKRETQYF.

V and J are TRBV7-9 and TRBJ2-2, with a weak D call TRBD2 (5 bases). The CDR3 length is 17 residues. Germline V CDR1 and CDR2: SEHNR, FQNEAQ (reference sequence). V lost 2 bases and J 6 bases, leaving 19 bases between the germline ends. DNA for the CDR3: TGTGCCAGCAGCTTACGGTCCGCGAACGGGGTTTCCGGGGAGCTGTTTTTT. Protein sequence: CASSLRSANGVSGELFF.

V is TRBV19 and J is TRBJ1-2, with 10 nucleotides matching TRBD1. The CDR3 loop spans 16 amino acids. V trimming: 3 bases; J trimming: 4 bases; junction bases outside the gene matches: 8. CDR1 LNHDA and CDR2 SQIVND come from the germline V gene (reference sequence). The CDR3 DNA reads TGTGCCAGTAGTATTCCCGGGACAGGGGAAAGCTATGGCTACACCTTC. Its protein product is CASSIPGTGESYGYTF. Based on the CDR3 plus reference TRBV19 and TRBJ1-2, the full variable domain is DGGITQSPKYLFRKEGQNVTLSCEQNLNHDAMYWYRQDPGQGLRLIYYSQIVNDFQKGDIAEGYSVSREKKESFPLTVTSAQKNPTAFYLCASSIPGTGESYGYTFGSGTRLTVV.

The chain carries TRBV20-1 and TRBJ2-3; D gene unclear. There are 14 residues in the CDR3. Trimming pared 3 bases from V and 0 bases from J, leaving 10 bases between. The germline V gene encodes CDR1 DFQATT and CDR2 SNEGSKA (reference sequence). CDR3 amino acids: CSASAGTSTDTQYF. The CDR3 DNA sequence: TGCAGTGCTAGTGCAGGAACTAGCACAGATACGCAGTATTTT.